Below are 31 T cell receptor beta chains sequenced from a single sample in a study of blood T cell repertoires in COVID-19. Clones were read by immunoSEQ multiplex PCR, and TCRdb kept only the in-frame ones, dropping some. The sample has 220,000 or so clones, around three quarters seen once; the top ten hold 5.5% to 7%. Sequences were obtained from peripheral blood. The source is a woman in her 70s with acute or convalescent COVID-19.

The chain combines TRBV19 with TRBJ2-7, with 13 bases matching TRBD2. With V trimmed by 8 bases and J by 6 bases, 4 bases remained unmatched. This CDR3 is built from 13 residues. Germline V CDR1 and CDR2: LNHDA, SQIVND (reference sequence). CDR3 sequence (DNA): TGTGCCAGTCGGACTAGCGGGAGCGCCGAGCAGTACTTC. Its protein product is CASRTSGSAEQYF.

This clone was recorded once. V gene TRBV5-5 combines with J gene TRBJ2-7, with 9 bases matching TRBD1. V lost 2 bases to trimming and J lost 1 base; unmatched junction nucleotides: 4. Germline V gene data show CDR1 as SGHKS and CDR2 as YYEKEE (reference sequence). There are 15 residues in the CDR3. CDR3 in amino acids: CASSFSGTGSYEQYF. The CDR3 coding sequence is TGTGCCAGCAGCTTTTCCGGGACAGGGTCCTACGAGCAGTACTTC.

The rearrangement links TRBV7-2 to TRBJ2-3, with TRBD1 as a possible D gene (5 bases). V was pared by 0 bases and J by 4 bases, with 8 bases between. Germline CDR1 reads SGHTA; CDR2 reads FQGNSA. The CDR3 contains 14 residues. The CDR3 sequence: CASSLAGRADTQYF. The CDR3 nucleotides read TGTGCCAGCAGCTTAGCGGGCAGGGCAGATACGCAGTATTTT. The whole variable domain, remainder taken from reference TRBV7-2 and TRBJ2-3, is GAGVSQSPSNKVTEKGKDVELRCDPISGHTALYWYRQSLGQGLEFLIYFQGNSAPDKSGLPSDRFSAERTGGSVSTLTIQRTQQEDSAVYLCASSLAGRADTQYFGPGTRLTVL.

The V and J genes are TRBV7-2 and TRBJ2-2, with D perhaps TRBD2 (6 bases). The CDR3 sequence is 15 residues long. Per germline, CDR1 SGHTA and CDR2 FQGNSA. Trimming pared 5 bases from V and 0 bases from J, leaving 10 bases between. CDR3 protein: CASSRGLANTGELFF. The CDR3 DNA sequence: TGTGCCAGCAGCAGGGGACTCGCGAACACCGGGGAGCTGTTTTTT.

The V call is TRBV7-2, the J call TRBJ1-5; 8 positions match TRBD1. This CDR3 spans 15 amino acids. V was pared by 5 bases and J by 2 bases, with 5 bases of the junction left unmatched. In germline, CDR1 is SGHTA, CDR2 FQGNSA. Here the CDR3 reads CASSTGGNRNQPQHF. The DNA for the CDR3 is TGTGCCAGCAGCACAGGGGGTAACCGCAATCAGCCCCAGCATTTT. Together with reference TRBV7-2 and TRBJ1-5, the CDR3 gives the full variable domain: GAGVSQSPSNKVTEKGKDVELRCDPISGHTALYWYRQSLGQGLEFLIYFQGNSAPDKSGLPSDRFSAERTGGSVSTLTIQRTQQEDSAVYLCASSTGGNRNQPQHFGDGTRLSIL.

In nucleotides, the CDR3 is TGCGCCAGCAGCCTGTCCCCTAGTCCCGGGGAGACCCAGTACTTC. Protein product: CASSLSPSPGETQYF. The chain carries TRBV5-1 and TRBJ2-5; D not certain. CDR3 length equals 15 residues. With 4 bases removed from V and 5 bases from J, the gap between germline ends came to 18 bases. Looked up from germline, CDR1 is SGHRS and CDR2 is YFSETQ. The full variable domain, rest sourced from reference TRBV5-1 and TRBJ2-5, is KAGVTQTPRYLIKTRGQQVTLSCSPISGHRSVSWYQQTPGQGLQFLFEYFSETQRNKGNFPGRFSGRQFSNSRSEMNVSTLELGDSALYLCASSLSPSPGETQYFGPGTRLLVL.

V gene TRBV19 combines with J gene TRBJ2-1, with TRBD1 identical over 9 bases. CDR3 length equals 11 residues. Germline V gives CDR1 LNHDA, CDR2 SQIVND (reference sequence). The V gene end was trimmed by 3 bases and the J gene end by 15 bases; junction bases not matched to a gene: 3. The CDR3 DNA sequence: TGTGCCAGTAGTATCGGACAGGGGCTGTTCTTC. It encodes CASSIGQGLFF.

This clone is a singleton in its sample. The chain carries TRBV5-1 and TRBJ1-1; the D is unclear. CDR1 is SGHRS, CDR2 YFSETQ, per germline. Trimming cost V 1 base and J 2 bases, with 12 bases left between them. CDR3 length equals 15 residues. The CDR3 region is CASSLIFGGNTEAFF. Here the CDR3 DNA reads TGCGCCAGCAGCTTGATTTTCGGAGGCAACACTGAAGCTTTCTTT.

This chain links TRBV28 with TRBJ2-3, with D possibly TRBD2 on 6 matching bases. Germline CDR1 MDHEN, CDR2 SYDVKM. The CDR3 sequence is 16 residues long. V lost 2 bases and J lost 0, with 12 bases in between. CDR3 amino acids: CASSLRFGGSTDTQYF. CDR3 nucleotide sequence: TGTGCCAGCAGTTTAAGGTTCGGGGGAAGCACAGATACGCAGTATTTT.

The chain combines TRBV6-5 with TRBJ1-4, with 7 bases matching TRBD1. Per the germline V gene, CDR1 is MNHEY and CDR2 is SVGAGI. Trimming removed 4 bases from V and 5 bases from J; junction bases left unmatched: 7. CDR3 length: 15 amino acids. The CDR3 nucleotides are TGTGCCAGCAGTTCCAGGGGCAGGGGGAATGAAAAACTGTTTTTT. It translates to CASSSRGRGNEKLFF.

The V call is TRBV3-1 (or the pseudogene TRBV3-2), the J call TRBJ1-6; the match to TRBD1 covers 10 bases. The CDR3 spans 14 residues. Germline V lookup: CDR1 LGHDT, CDR2 YNNKEL (reference sequence). Unmatched junction bases numbered 4, after V lost 5 bases and J lost 9 bases. The chain's CDR3 is CASSVGQGGSPLHF. Here the CDR3 DNA reads TGTGCCAGCAGCGTTGGACAGGGGGGTTCACCCCTCCACTTT.

This chain connects TRBV5-5 to TRBJ2-5; possibly TRBD1 for D (5 bases). CDR1 is SGHKS, CDR2 YYEKEE, per germline (reference sequence). The CDR3 runs to 13 residues. V lost 4 bases and J lost 2, with 9 bases in between. Here the CDR3 reads CASSGAPQETQYF. The CDR3 DNA sequence: TGTGCCAGCAGCGGGGCCCCGCAAGAGACCCAGTACTTC. Using reference TRBV5-5 and TRBJ2-5 for the parts outside the CDR3, the full variable domain is DAGVTQSPTHLIKTRGQQVTLRCSPISGHKSVSWYQQVLGQGPQFIFQYYEKEERGRGNFPDRFSARQFPNYSSELNVNALLLGDSALYLCASSGAPQETQYFGPGTRLLVL.

The chain couples TRBV10-3 to TRBJ2-7, with 8 bases matching TRBD1. In germline, CDR1 is ENHRY, CDR2 SYGVKD. This CDR3 spans 18 amino acids. V was pared by 6 bases and J by 3 bases, with 19 bases of the junction left unmatched. CDR3 nucleotides: TGTGCCATCAGCCTAAGTGCCCAGAGGCGCAGGGGGCACTACGAGCAGTACTTC. Translated: CAISLSAQRRRGHYEQYF.

This clone was recorded a few times. The chain couples TRBV28 to TRBJ2-1; 9 nucleotides align to TRBD2. Losses at the gene ends were 3 bases for V and 1 base for J; bases not matched to a gene: 4. CDR3 size: 16 residues. Germline CDR1 is MDHEN and CDR2 is SYDVKM. The CDR3 spells CASSFSLAGSYNEQFF. The CDR3 nucleotides are TGTGCCAGCAGTTTTTCCCTAGCGGGGTCCTACAATGAGCAGTTCTTC.

The rearrangement links TRBV12-3 or TRBV12-4 to TRBJ1-6; TRBD1 matches 8 bases. The CDR3 length is 13 residues. V was clipped by 10 bases and J by 8 bases; unmatched bases: 7. The CDR3 here is CATAGTGDSPLHF. CDR3 sequence (DNA): TGTGCCACAGCCGGGACAGGTGATTCACCCCTCCACTTT.

Here the CDR3 reads CASSPSGTDFGYTF. CDR3 sequence (DNA): TGTGCCAGCAGTCCTTCCGGGACAGACTTTGGCTACACCTTC. The J gene is TRBJ1-2, the V gene TRBV6-4; the match to TRBD1 covers 7 bases. Looked up from germline, CDR1 is MRHNA and CDR2 is SNTAGT. Trimming took 5 bases from V and 7 from J; bases not matched to a gene: 10. The CDR3 is 14 amino acids.

This chain joins TRBV7-3 and TRBJ2-3; 9 bases fit TRBD2. CDR3 size: 15 residues. The germline V gene has CDR1 SGHTA and CDR2 FQGTGA. After removal of 3 bases from V and 4 bases from J, the junction contained 5 bases not matched to a gene. Written as DNA, the CDR3 is TGTGCCAGCAGCTTGGGCGGGAGGGCCCCAGATACGCAGTATTTT. It codes for CASSLGGRAPDTQYF.

The chain couples TRBV9 to TRBJ1-3, with a tentative D call TRBD1 (6 bases). Germline CDR1 and CDR2: SGDLS and YYNGEE. This CDR3 spans 14 amino acids. V was trimmed by 2 bases and J by 9 bases, leaving 15 bases between them. The CDR3 DNA reads TGTGCCAGCAGCGTGGACAGTCCGGGTATCACCATATATTTT. Translated, it gives CASSVDSPGITIYF.

The gene calls are TRBV9 and TRBJ2-1, with TRBD2 identical over 10 bases. The CDR3 is 15 amino acids. J lost 4 bases, V lost 4 bases, and 5 bases had no gene match. Germline CDR1 and CDR2: SGDLS and YYNGEE. The CDR3 DNA reads as TGTGCCAGCAGCTCGGGACTAGCGAATTACAATGAGCAGTTCTTC. It encodes CASSSGLANYNEQFF.

The chain uses TRBV10-3 and TRBJ2-7; D may be TRBD2 (6 bases). Trimming took off 6 bases at V and 3 bases at J, with 15 bases between the two ends. Germline CDR1 and CDR2: ENHRY and SYGVKD. This CDR3 has 14 amino acids. The CDR3 loop reads CAISAGTHGYEQYF. CDR3 coding DNA: TGTGCCATCAGCGCGGGGACTCATGGCTACGAGCAGTACTTC.

This clone was found many times. This sequence joins TRBV29-1 and TRBJ2-3; possible D gene TRBD2, 5 bases. Deletions cut 6 bases from V and 9 bases from J, with 16 bases between. The CDR3 sequence is 12 residues long. Per germline, CDR1 SQVTM and CDR2 ANQGSEA. CDR3 sequence (DNA): TGCAGCGTCATGACCGAGGGCATAACGCAGTATTTT. Translating gives CSVMTEGITQYF.

This chain uses TRBV28 with TRBJ2-1; D is perhaps TRBD1 (6 bases). The CDR3 loop spans 18 amino acids. V gave up 5 bases and J gave up 6 bases, with 26 bases separating them. Germline CDR1 and CDR2: MDHEN and SYDVKM. CDR3 sequence: CASSPQRWGLGSPNEQFF. The CDR3 nucleotides are TGTGCCAGCAGTCCCCAGCGGTGGGGGCTAGGAAGCCCCAATGAGCAGTTCTTC.

The V call is TRBV7-9, the J call TRBJ2-1; the D gene is possibly TRBD1 (6 bases). Deletions cut 4 bases from V and 0 bases from J, with 13 bases between. This CDR3 is 16 amino acids long. Germline CDR1 SEHNR, CDR2 FQNEAQ (reference sequence). CDR3 bases: TGTGCCAGCAGCTCTTCTACAGGGAGCTCCTACAATGAGCAGTTCTTC. It translates to CASSSSTGSSYNEQFF. Filled out from reference TRBV7-9 and TRBJ2-1, the complete variable domain reads DTGVSQNPRHKITKRGQNVTFRCDPISEHNRLYWYRQTLGQGPEFLTYFQNEAQLEKSRLLSDRFSAERPKGSFSTLEIQRTEQGDSAMYLCASSSSTGSSYNEQFFGPGTRLTVL.

The chain is built from TRBV7-3 and TRBJ2-2; 7 bases align to TRBD2. The CDR3 loop spans 15 amino acids. V trimming: 1 base; J trimming: 6 bases; junction bases outside the gene matches: 5. Germline V gene data show CDR1 as SGHTA and CDR2 as FQGTGA. The CDR3 nucleotides read TGTGCCAGCAGCTTAAGAGGACTAGGATCCGGGGAGCTGTTTTTT. The encoded protein is CASSLRGLGSGELFF. Full variable domain (remainder filled in from reference TRBV7-3 and TRBJ2-2): GAGVSQTPSNKVTEKGKYVELRCDPISGHTALYWYRQSLGQGPEFLIYFQGTGAADDSGLPNDRFFAVRPEGSVSTLKIQRTERGDSAVYLCASSLRGLGSGELFFGEGSRLTVL.

This chain uses TRBV9 with TRBJ2-7; perhaps TRBD1 as D (5 bases). The germline V gene has CDR1 SGDLS and CDR2 YYNGEE. The CDR3 covers 15 residues. Trimming removed 3 bases at V and 5 bases at J, with 18 bases between. The CDR3 DNA sequence: TGTGCCAGCAGCGGCACTGCGCAGGGTTTCGACGAGCAGTACTTC. This codes for CASSGTAQGFDEQYF.

V usage is TRBV25-1 and J usage is TRBJ2-5, with no clear D. CDR3 size: 14 residues. Germline V lookup: CDR1 MGHDK, CDR2 SYGVNS. Trimming took off 1 base at V and 1 base at J, with 7 bases between the two ends. The CDR3 DNA reads as TGTGCCAGCAGTGAATCAGGCATCCAAGAGACCCAGTACTTC. It is translated as CASSESGIQETQYF.

Worth noting for this clone: The junction departs from germline at one end; a sequencing error may be responsible. The J gene is TRBJ1-5, the V gene TRBV2; 7 bases line up with TRBD1. The CDR3 covers 15 residues. Germline assignment: CDR1 SNHLY and CDR2 FYNNEI. The CDR3 protein is CASREDRVGNQPQHF. The CDR3 region has the DNA TGTGCCAGCAGAGAAGACAGGGTTGGCAATCAGCCCCAGCATTTT.

About this clone itself: The junction does not match germline at one end; this may be a read error. The chain carries TRBV5-5 and TRBJ1-1; TRBD1 matches at 7 bases. Germline V gives CDR1 SGHKS, CDR2 YYEKEE (reference sequence). This CDR3 comprises 13 residues. This CDR3 is CASSPTGNAEAFF. The CDR3 nucleotides are TGTGCCAGCAGCCCGACAGGGAACGCTGAAGCTTTCTTT.

This rearrangement joins TRBV28 to TRBJ2-1; D might be TRBD2 (5 bases). The CDR3 loop spans 14 amino acids. CDR1 is MDHEN, CDR2 SYDVKM, per germline. The V gene lost 3 bases and the J gene lost 7 bases, with 13 bases spanning the gap. CDR3 residues: CASSFLSSQNEQFF. The CDR3 DNA reads as TGTGCCAGCAGTTTCCTATCTAGCCAGAATGAGCAGTTCTTC.

The chain recombines TRBV21-1 with TRBJ1-6. TRBV21-1 is a pseudogene. The CDR3 is 15 residues long. Written as DNA, the CDR3 is TGTGCCAGTACCCCCCGGGTGGTGCTGAATTCACCCCTCCACTTT. Translated, it gives CASTPRVVLNSPLHF.

The chain joins TRBV5-1 to TRBJ1-4, with 7 bases matching TRBD1. V gave up 0 bases and J gave up 5 bases; unmatched junction bases: 13. Germline V CDR1 and CDR2: SGHRS, YFSETQ. This CDR3 comprises 18 residues. As DNA, the CDR3 is TGCGCCAGCAGCTTGGTGGTCAGGGGGGCGGCTGGGAATGAAAAACTGTTTTTT. Translated: CASSLVVRGAAGNEKLFF.